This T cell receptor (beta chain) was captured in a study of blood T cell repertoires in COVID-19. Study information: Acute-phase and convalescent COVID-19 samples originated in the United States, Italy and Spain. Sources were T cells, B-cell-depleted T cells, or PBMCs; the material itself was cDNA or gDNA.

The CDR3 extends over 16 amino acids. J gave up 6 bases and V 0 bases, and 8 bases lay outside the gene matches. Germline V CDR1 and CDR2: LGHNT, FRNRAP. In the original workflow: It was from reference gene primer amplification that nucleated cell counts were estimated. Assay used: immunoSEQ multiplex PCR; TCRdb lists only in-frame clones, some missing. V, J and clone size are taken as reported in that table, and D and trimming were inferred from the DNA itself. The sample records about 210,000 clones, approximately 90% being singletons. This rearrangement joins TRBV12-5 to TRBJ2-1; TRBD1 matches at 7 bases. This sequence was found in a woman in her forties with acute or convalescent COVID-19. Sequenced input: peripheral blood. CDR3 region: CASGLVQGEGVNEQFF. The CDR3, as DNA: TGTGCTAGTGGTTTGGTTCAGGGGGAAGGCGTCAATGAGCAGTTCTTC.